These 23 T cell receptor beta chains were sequenced from one sample in a study of T cell responses to AZD1222 COVID-19 vaccine. Generated by immunoSEQ multiplex PCR, the TCRdb table keeps only in-frame clones and is missing some. The data show 90,000 to 120,000 clones, about nine tenths seen once. The starting material was peripheral blood, obtained on day 0 of AZD1222 vaccination. These TCRs come from an adult in good health.

The chain recombines TRBV6-2 or TRBV6-3 with TRBJ2-2, with D perhaps matching TRBD1 (5 bases). CDR3 length equals 13 residues. Trimming pared 6 bases from V and 6 bases from J, leaving 11 bases between. The germline V gene has CDR1 MNHEY and CDR2 SVGEGT. CDR3 region: CASSWQGSGELFF. The CDR3 region has the DNA TGTGCCAGCAGCTGGCAGGGATCCGGGGAGCTGTTTTTT.

This clone was counted once. V usage is TRBV6-5 and J usage is TRBJ2-7; TRBD2 agrees at 8 bases. Germline lookup yields CDR1 MNHEY and CDR2 SVGAGI. With 7 bases clipped from V and 3 bases from J, the junction kept 8 bases outside the gene matches. The CDR3 consists of 14 residues. CDR3 bases: TGTGCCAGCAAGTCTAGCGGGCCCTTCTACGAGCAGTACTTC. This gives the protein CASKSSGPFYEQYF.

A few counts support this clone. The chain links TRBV4-1 to TRBJ1-2; D is undetermined. Germline CDR1 reads MGHRA; CDR2 reads YSYEKL. Between the trimmed V and J ends, which lost 0 bases and 0 bases, there was a span of 11 bases. This CDR3 region has 16 residues. CDR3 loop: CASSQDMGRANYGYTF. The CDR3 nucleotides read TGCGCCAGCAGCCAAGATATGGGCAGAGCTAACTATGGCTACACCTTC.

This clone has more than one count but fewer than ten. The rearrangement uses TRBV7-9 and TRBJ1-1, with D uncertain. The CDR3 sequence is 12 residues long. CDR1 is SEHNR, CDR2 FQNEAQ, per germline (reference sequence). Trimming took off 1 base at V and 6 bases at J, with 6 bases between the two ends. The CDR3 DNA reads as TGTGCCAGCAGCTTAGTCTCTCCTGAAGCTTTCTTT. Its translation is CASSLVSPEAFF.

This chain uses TRBV19 with TRBJ1-2, with 7 bases lining up with TRBD1. CDR3 length equals 14 residues. Germline loops: CDR1 LNHDA, CDR2 SQIVND (reference sequence). V lost 9 bases and J lost 4; bases outside the gene matches: 11. CDR3 amino acids: CASLQTGESYGYTF. The CDR3 nucleotides read TGTGCCAGCCTCCAAACAGGGGAATCCTATGGCTACACCTTC.

The chain links TRBV5-1 to TRBJ2-1, with D hard to call. This CDR3 spans 12 amino acids. V was pared by 1 base and J by 9 bases, with 8 bases between. Germline loops: CDR1 SGHRS, CDR2 YFSETQ. The CDR3 spells CASSLTEVEQFF. The CDR3 region has the DNA TGCGCCAGCAGCTTGACGGAAGTTGAGCAGTTCTTC.

This rearrangement joins TRBV6-5 to TRBJ1-5; TRBD1 matches 7 bases. V lost 7 bases and J lost 0; bases outside the gene matches: 3. This CDR3 is built from 14 residues. CDR1 is MNHEY, CDR2 SVGAGI, per germline. The CDR3 loop reads CASKQGNSNQPQHF. In DNA, the CDR3 is TGTGCCAGCAAACAGGGGAATAGCAATCAGCCCCAGCATTTT.

The chain combines TRBV6-5 with TRBJ1-2, with a tentative D call TRBD1 (5 bases). V was cut by 6 bases and J by 4 bases, with 18 bases left in between. Germline V CDR1 and CDR2: MNHEY, SVGAGI. The CDR3 length is 15 residues. The CDR3 reads CASSPQGTGPYGYTF. CDR3 nucleotide sequence: TGTGCCAGCAGCCCCCAGGGTACTGGACCCTATGGCTACACCTTC.

This chain links TRBV7-9 with TRBJ1-3; 10 nucleotides line up with TRBD1. CDR1 SEHNR and CDR2 FQNEAQ come from the germline V gene (reference sequence). V shed 4 bases and J 2 bases; nucleotides not matched to a gene: 5. The CDR3 consists of 16 residues. DNA of the CDR3: TGTGCCAGCAGCTCAAAGACAGGGGGCCCTGGAAACACCATATATTTT. This encodes CASSSKTGGPGNTIYF.

This chain links TRBV29-1 with TRBJ2-1; 9 nucleotides line up with TRBD1. This CDR3 spans 15 amino acids. J gave up 7 bases and V 4 bases, and 11 bases lay outside the gene matches. Germline values: CDR1 SQVTM, CDR2 ANQGSEA. DNA of the CDR3: TGCAGCGTTGCCACCGGGACAGGGCTAAAAAATGAGCAGTTCTTC. This gives the protein CSVATGTGLKNEQFF.

This chain joins TRBV28 and TRBJ1-4, with TRBD1 matching over 8 bases. Germline V CDR1 and CDR2: MDHEN, SYDVKM. With 3 bases clipped from V and 6 bases from J, the junction kept 12 bases outside the gene matches. The CDR3 contains 17 residues. The CDR3, as DNA: TGTGCCAGCAGTTTCCCACGGACAGGGCGTACGGATGAAAAACTGTTTTTT. It specifies CASSFPRTGRTDEKLFF.

This sequence joins TRBV12-3 or TRBV12-4 and TRBJ2-7; D might be TRBD1 or TRBD2, each matching 5 bases. V shed 5 bases and J shed 2 bases, with 7 bases lying between them. The CDR3 runs 12 residues. As DNA, the CDR3 is TGTGCCAGCAGTGGGGGAGCCTACGAGCAGTACTTC. It encodes CASSGGAYEQYF.

This chain connects TRBV18 to TRBJ1-4, with D perhaps matching TRBD1 (5 bases). CDR3 length: 14 amino acids. CDR1 and CDR2 from the germline V gene are KGHSH and LQKENI. Trimming removed 4 bases from V and 8 bases from J, with 14 bases in between. In nucleotides, the CDR3 is TGTGCCAGCTCACTCAGGGAATCCTGGGAAAAACTGTTTTTT. Its protein product is CASSLRESWEKLFF.

About this clone: One end of the junction does not line up with germline, which may come from a read error. V usage is TRBV5-4 and J usage is TRBJ2-1; possibly TRBD1 for D (6 bases). Germline-derived CDR1 and CDR2 are SGHNT and YYREEE (reference sequence). This CDR3 contains 15 residues. In DNA form, the CDR3 reads TGTGTCAGCCAACCACGAGGGGGTTCCTACAATGAGCAGTTCTTC. As protein: CVSQPRGGSYNEQFF. The complete variable domain, with remaining parts taken from reference TRBV5-4 and TRBJ2-1, reads ETGVTQSPTHLIKTRGQQVTLRCSSQSGHNTVSWYQQALGQGPQFIFQYYREEENGRGNFPPRFSGLQFPNYSSELNVNALELDDSALYLCVSQPRGGSYNEQFFGPGTRLTVL.

The J gene is TRBJ2-5, the V gene TRBV7-2; 9 bases agree with TRBD2. V trimming: 5 bases; J trimming: 0 bases; junction bases outside the gene matches: 7. This CDR3 contains 16 residues. Looked up from germline, CDR1 is SGHTA and CDR2 is FQGNSA. The CDR3 sequence: CASSPRLAAYQETQYF. The CDR3 region has the DNA TGTGCCAGCAGCCCCCGACTAGCGGCCTACCAAGAGACCCAGTACTTC.

V and J are TRBV24-1 and TRBJ2-3; TRBD1 is a possible D gene (5 bases). V lost 4 bases, J lost 0 bases, and 7 bases lay in between. CDR3 length: 14 residues. CDR1 and CDR2 (germline): KGHDR, SFDVKD. For the CDR3, the DNA is TGTGCCACCAGTGACCCAGGGAGCACAGATACGCAGTATTTT. Residues: CATSDPGSTDTQYF.

The chain joins TRBV6-5 to TRBJ2-3, with D perhaps matching TRBD2 (6 bases). The CDR3 consists of 16 residues. The germline V and J ends were trimmed by 4 bases and 1 base, with 15 bases remaining between them. Germline lookup yields CDR1 MNHEY and CDR2 SVGAGI. CDR3 region: CASSSPREARTDTQYF. In DNA form, the CDR3 reads TGTGCCAGCAGTTCCCCCAGGGAGGCCCGCACAGATACGCAGTATTTT.

The chain is built from TRBV6-5 and TRBJ1-2; TRBD1 aligns across 7 bases. J lost 4 bases, V lost 6 bases, and 5 bases had no gene match. CDR3 length equals 13 residues. Germline assignment: CDR1 MNHEY and CDR2 SVGAGI. CDR3 loop: CASRGDSLYGYTF. DNA of the CDR3: TGTGCCAGCAGAGGGGACAGTCTCTATGGCTACACCTTC.

The chain uses TRBV9 and TRBJ1-2, with D unresolved. This CDR3 has 11 residues. Per the germline V gene, CDR1 is SGDLS and CDR2 is YYNGEE. V was clipped by 3 bases and J by 8 bases, with 8 bases between them. CDR3 protein: CASSGPGGYTF. CDR3 in DNA: TGTGCCAGCAGCGGCCCGGGGGGCTACACCTTC.

J is TRBJ2-7 and V is TRBV6-6; 11 bases are shared with TRBD1. CDR3 length: 15 residues. V trimming: 5 bases; J trimming: 3 bases; junction bases outside the gene matches: 6. Germline CDR1 and CDR2: MNHNY and SVGAGI (reference sequence). The CDR3 is CASSAGTGGNYEQYF. Here the CDR3 DNA reads TGTGCCAGCAGTGCCGGGACAGGGGGGAACTACGAGCAGTACTTC.

By frequency in the sample, this clone is medium-sized. The chain carries TRBV9 and TRBJ1-4; a weak D match, TRBD1 (6 bases). Deletions cut 3 bases from V and 4 bases from J, with 10 bases between. CDR3 size: 14 residues. Looked up from germline, CDR1 is SGDLS and CDR2 is YYNGEE. CDR3 in DNA: TGTGCCAGCAGCGCCCCAGGGGATAATGAAAAACTGTTTTTT. Encoded protein: CASSAPGDNEKLFF.

This clone occurred a few times. The chain uses TRBV7-9 and TRBJ2-1; D gene ambiguous. Germline V gives CDR1 SEHNR, CDR2 FQNEAQ (reference sequence). CDR3 size: 15 residues. V was pared by 2 bases and J by 7 bases, with 15 bases between. CDR3 amino acids: CASSLSMDQRNEQFF. CDR3 sequence (DNA): TGTGCCAGCAGCTTAAGCATGGACCAAAGGAATGAGCAGTTCTTC.

The chain joins TRBV4-3 to TRBJ1-2; TRBD1 agrees at 11 bases. The ends lost 4 bases at V and 8 bases at J; junction bases unmatched: 6. The CDR3 sequence is 14 residues long. Looked up from germline, CDR1 is LGHNA and CDR2 is YSLEER. CDR3 nucleotide sequence: TGCGCCAGCAGCCTCGGGGACAGGGGGGAGGGCTACACCTTC. Protein sequence: CASSLGDRGEGYTF.